Presented here are 24 T cell receptor beta chains from one specimen sequenced in a study of PD-L1 blockade in urothelial cancer. Generated by immunoSEQ multiplex PCR, the TCRdb table keeps only in-frame clones and is missing some. The table shows fewer than 75,000 clones, with roughly 80% occurring only once. The starting material was PBMCs, obtained around atezolizumab (anti-PD-L1) treatment. The receptors were sampled from a man between 70 and 80 years old with urothelial cancer.

The chain joins TRBV7-9 to TRBJ1-2; no definite D call. CDR1 SEHNR and CDR2 FQNEAQ come from the germline V gene (reference sequence). V lost 1 base, J lost 6 bases, and 6 bases lay in between. The CDR3 length is 12 residues. The CDR3 loop is CASSLVENGYTF. DNA of the CDR3: TGTGCCAGCAGCTTAGTAGAAAATGGCTACACCTTC.

The V call is TRBV4-1, the J call TRBJ1-1; TRBD1 might be the D (6 bases). CDR3 length: 13 residues. Trimming pared 6 bases from V and 7 bases from J, leaving 15 bases between. CDR1 and CDR2 (germline): MGHRA, YSYEKL. The CDR3 loop is CASRFGGADEAFF. CDR3 nucleotide sequence: TGCGCCAGCAGGTTTGGGGGGGCTGATGAAGCTTTCTTT.

The rearrangement links TRBV11-2 to TRBJ2-2; TRBD2 agrees at 9 bases. Trimming cost V 1 base and J 1 base; bases outside gene matches: 1. CDR3 length equals 16 residues. CDR1 and CDR2 (germline): SGHAT, FQNNGV. The CDR3 sequence is CASSLALAGNTGELFF. DNA of the CDR3: TGTGCCAGCAGCTTAGCACTAGCGGGGAACACCGGGGAGCTGTTTTTT.

This clone was counted a few times. The chain carries TRBV28 and TRBJ1-2; a weak D match, TRBD1 (5 bases). There are 13 residues in the CDR3. Germline V gene sequence: CDR1 MDHEN, CDR2 SYDVKM. Trimming shortened V by 7 bases and J by 4 bases, and 13 bases separated the two germline ends. The CDR3 coding sequence is TGTGCCAGCAAAAGGCAGGGAGGCTATGGCTACACCTTC. Translating it yields CASKRQGGYGYTF.

V and J are TRBV18 and TRBJ2-7; TRBD1 might be the D (6 bases). Trimming took 3 bases from V and 0 from J, leaving 18 bases between them. Germline V CDR1 and CDR2: KGHSH, LQKENI. The CDR3 contains 17 residues. The CDR3 region is CASSPLPQGTLSYEQYF. CDR3 nucleotide sequence: TGTGCCAGCTCACCCCTCCCACAGGGTACCCTCTCCTACGAGCAGTACTTC.

The rearrangement links TRBV7-8 to TRBJ2-7; maybe TRBD2 (6 bases). The V end lost 4 bases, the J end lost 0 bases, and 10 bases lay between the germline ends. The CDR3 is 14 residues long. Germline CDR1 reads SGHVS; CDR2 reads FQNEAQ. The CDR3 region is CASSSTGLSYEQYF. For the CDR3, the DNA is TGTGCCAGCAGCTCGACGGGACTCTCCTACGAGCAGTACTTC.

J is TRBJ2-1 and V is TRBV5-1; D ambiguous. CDR3 size: 16 residues. Trimming removed 0 bases at V and 6 bases at J, with 16 bases between. Looked up from germline, CDR1 is SGHRS and CDR2 is YFSETQ. As DNA, the CDR3 is TGCGCCAGCAGCTTGGGCGGCCCTCGGCAGTTCAATGAGCAGTTCTTC. This codes for CASSLGGPRQFNEQFF.

This rearrangement joins TRBV2 to TRBJ2-7; 10 nucleotides match TRBD1. The CDR3 loop spans 15 amino acids. Germline V lookup: CDR1 SNHLY, CDR2 FYNNEI. V trimming: 6 bases; J trimming: 2 bases; junction bases outside the gene matches: 7. CDR3 sequence: CASRATGGKAYEQYF. The CDR3 DNA sequence: TGTGCCAGCAGAGCGACAGGGGGCAAAGCCTACGAGCAGTACTTC.

V is TRBV29-1 and J is TRBJ2-7, with 7 bases that match TRBD2. The CDR3 consists of 12 residues. Germline trimming cut 3 bases from V and 6 bases from J; bases unmatched to any gene: 5. Germline V lookup: CDR1 SQVTM, CDR2 ANQGSEA. DNA for the CDR3: TGCAGCGTTGAGGGCAGGGAGGGCGAGCAGTACTTC. It translates to CSVEGREGEQYF.

The chain couples TRBV5-1 to TRBJ2-1, with 15 bases lining up with TRBD2. The germline V gene has CDR1 SGHRS and CDR2 YFSETQ. V gave up 5 bases and J gave up 9 bases; unmatched junction bases: 9. This CDR3 has 16 residues. The CDR3 loop reads CASRSPGLAGGSEQFF. The CDR3 DNA follows: TGCGCCAGCAGATCTCCGGGACTAGCGGGAGGAAGTGAGCAGTTCTTC.

The rearrangement uses TRBV5-4 and TRBJ1-1; D is possibly TRBD1 (6 bases). V was cut by 0 bases and J by 2 bases, with 14 bases left in between. Germline CDR1 SGHNT, CDR2 YYREEE (reference sequence). This CDR3 contains 16 residues. The CDR3 coding sequence is TGTGCCAGCAGCTTGGGGCAGGGGACGATTAACACTGAAGCTTTCTTT. The encoded protein is CASSLGQGTINTEAFF. Drawing the rest from reference TRBV5-4 and TRBJ1-1, the complete variable domain is ETGVTQSPTHLIKTRGQQVTLRCSSQSGHNTVSWYQQALGQGPQFIFQYYREEENGRGNFPPRFSGLQFPNYSSELNVNALELDDSALYLCASSLGQGTINTEAFFGQGTRLTVV.

The rearrangement joins TRBV7-3 to TRBJ1-3; TRBD1 aligns across 7 bases. Germline-derived CDR1 and CDR2 are SGHTA and FQGTGA. The V and J ends lost 2 bases and 0 bases, in that order; junction bases with no gene match: 1. CDR3 length equals 15 residues. For the CDR3, the DNA is TGTGCCAGCAGCTTAGCAGGGGGCTCTGGAAACACCATATATTTT. This gives the protein CASSLAGGSGNTIYF. The full variable domain, its missing parts supplied by reference TRBV7-3 and TRBJ1-3, is GAGVSQTPSNKVTEKGKYVELRCDPISGHTALYWYRQSLGQGPEFLIYFQGTGAADDSGLPNDRFFAVRPEGSVSTLKIQRTERGDSAVYLCASSLAGGSGNTIYFGEGSWLTVV.

CDR3 in DNA: TGTGCCTGGAGTGTTAGATTGAATACAGATACGCAGTATTTT. It yields the protein CAWSVRLNTDTQYF. The genes are TRBV30 and TRBJ2-3, with D unresolved. The V and J ends lost 0 bases and 3 bases respectively, with 10 bases between them. This CDR3 region has 14 residues. Germline V CDR1 and CDR2: GTSNPN, SVGIG (reference sequence).

CDR3 nucleotide sequence: TGCGCCAGCAGCCATACTAGGTCAGGGGTGAGGACAGATACGCAGTATTTT. Its protein product is CASSHTRSGVRTDTQYF. The chain recombines TRBV4-1 with TRBJ2-3; perhaps TRBD1 as D (6 bases). The V end was cut by 3 bases, the J end by 3 bases, with 19 bases between. The CDR3 contains 17 residues. The germline CDR1 and CDR2 sequences are MGHRA and YSYEKL.

This chain joins TRBV5-4 and TRBJ2-7; TRBD1 might be the D (6 bases). Trimming shortened V by 0 bases and J by 3 bases, and 13 bases separated the two germline ends. CDR1 SGHNT and CDR2 YYREEE come from the germline V gene (reference sequence). CDR3 size: 15 residues. This CDR3 reads CASSLGRGLIYEQYF. In nucleotides, the CDR3 is TGTGCCAGCAGCTTGGGCAGGGGCCTGATCTACGAGCAGTACTTC.

The chain uses TRBV7-8 and TRBJ2-7, with 9 bases fitting TRBD2. With V trimmed by 1 base and J by 3 bases, 7 bases remained unmatched. Per the germline V gene, CDR1 is SGHVS and CDR2 is FQNEAQ. CDR3 size: 16 residues. The CDR3 region has the DNA TGTGCCAGCAGCTTAGAAGGGACTAGCCGGATCTACGAGCAGTACTTC. It codes for CASSLEGTSRIYEQYF.

V usage is TRBV2 and J usage is TRBJ2-4; TRBD1 aligns across 9 bases. The CDR3 is 13 residues long. Germline CDR1 is SNHLY and CDR2 is FYNNEI. Trimming removed 8 bases from V and 6 bases from J; junction bases left unmatched: 5. The CDR3 loop reads CASDQDRGNIQYF. The CDR3 DNA reads TGTGCCAGCGACCAGGACAGGGGAAACATTCAGTACTTC.

The chain employs TRBV15 and TRBJ2-5; D remains unclear. Trimming stripped 4 bases from V and 4 bases from J, with 16 bases between. Looked up from germline, CDR1 is LNHNV and CDR2 is YYDKDF (reference sequence). This CDR3 has 15 amino acids. CDR3: CATSTLNPGAETQYF. CDR3 bases: TGTGCCACCAGCACCCTAAACCCCGGAGCAGAGACCCAGTACTTC.

The rearrangement joins TRBV6-5 to TRBJ2-7; TRBD2 agrees at 11 bases. This CDR3 comprises 15 residues. V gave up 6 bases and J gave up 3 bases; unmatched junction bases: 7. Germline CDR1 reads MNHEY; CDR2 reads SVGAGI. CDR3 region: CASRVGLAEYYEQYF. The CDR3 bases are TGTGCCAGCAGAGTGGGACTAGCGGAATACTACGAGCAGTACTTC.

The rearrangement uses TRBV5-1 and TRBJ2-3, with D maybe TRBD1 (6 bases). V was shortened by 1 base and J by 2 bases, with 8 bases between the two germline ends. This CDR3 spans 14 amino acids. Germline V lookup: CDR1 SGHRS, CDR2 YFSETQ. The CDR3 spells CASSLRTDTDTQYF. The CDR3 nucleotides read TGCGCCAGCAGCTTGCGGACAGACACAGATACGCAGTATTTT.

The chain has TRBV6-5 and TRBJ1-1; D is possibly TRBD1 (6 bases). Germline values: CDR1 MNHEY, CDR2 SVGAGI. Between the trimmed V and J ends, which lost 6 bases and 1 base, there was a span of 12 bases. CDR3 length: 14 amino acids. The CDR3: CASRAPGQNTEAFF. The CDR3 DNA sequence: TGTGCCAGCAGGGCTCCGGGACAGAACACTGAAGCTTTCTTT.

This clone was recorded once. The chain links TRBV6-6 to TRBJ2-2; 7 bases are a match to TRBD2. In germline, CDR1 is MNHNY, CDR2 SVGAGI (reference sequence). The CDR3 is made up of 14 amino acids. V lost 6 bases and J lost 6; bases outside the gene matches: 7. The CDR3 reads CASRPREVSGELFF. Here the CDR3 DNA reads TGTGCCAGCAGGCCCCGGGAGGTTTCCGGGGAGCTGTTTTTT.

V is TRBV9 and J is TRBJ1-2; D call uncertain. The CDR3 runs to 14 residues. With 6 bases removed from V and 3 bases from J, the gap between germline ends came to 15 bases. Germline V gene data show CDR1 as SGDLS and CDR2 as YYNGEE. Here the CDR3 DNA reads TGTGCCAGCAAGCCTGGAGGGCTGGACTATGGCTACACCTTC. Its translation: CASKPGGLDYGYTF.

This chain connects TRBV5-1 to TRBJ2-3, with 16 bases fitting TRBD2. From germline, CDR1 is SGHRS and CDR2 YFSETQ. CDR3 length equals 18 residues. V shed 4 bases, J shed 1 base, and the junction held 6 bases outside the gene matches. CDR3 sequence reads: CASSKGTSGRVGTDTQYF. CDR3 nucleotide sequence: TGCGCCAGCAGCAAAGGGACTAGCGGGAGGGTGGGCACAGATACGCAGTATTTT.